Below are 32 T cell receptor beta chains sequenced from a single sample in a study of CD4 T cells in relation to SARS-CoV-2 and coronaviruses. TCRdb keeps only in-frame clones here, not all; method: immunoSEQ multiplex PCR. The sample lists about 43,000 clones; more than 65% were seen once. Their antigens are not known. Specimen: naive CD4+ T cells from PBMCs, cultured in vitro. The subset is: naive CD4+ T cells isolated by negative enrichment. All receptors derive from an adult with COVID-19.

This clone was observed a single time. The chain has TRBV7-3 and TRBJ2-1, with D possibly TRBD2 on 6 matching bases. Per the germline V gene, CDR1 is SGHTA and CDR2 is FQGTGA. The length of the CDR3 is 16 residues. V was cut by 1 base and J by 4 bases, with 14 bases left in between. For the CDR3, the DNA is TGTGCCAGCAGCTTAAGGACCGGGACTGAATACAATGAGCAGTTCTTC. As protein: CASSLRTGTEYNEQFF. Full variable domain (missing parts from reference TRBV7-3 and TRBJ2-1): GAGVSQTPSNKVTEKGKYVELRCDPISGHTALYWYRQSLGQGPEFLIYFQGTGAADDSGLPNDRFFAVRPEGSVSTLKIQRTERGDSAVYLCASSLRTGTEYNEQFFGPGTRLTVL.

The J gene is TRBJ2-7, the V gene TRBV27; 8 bases match TRBD1. V lost 5 bases and J lost 9; bases outside the gene matches: 9. Germline V gene data show CDR1 as MNHEY and CDR2 as SMNVEV (reference sequence). The length of the CDR3 is 13 residues. CDR3 nucleotide sequence: TGTGCCAGCAGTCCCGGACAGGGAAGAAGGCAGTACTTC. Its protein product is CASSPGQGRRQYF.

The chain joins TRBV10-3 to TRBJ2-1; no reliable D call. CDR3 size: 15 residues. The V gene's germline CDR1 is ENHRY and CDR2 SYGVKD. V was cut by 4 bases and J by 2 bases, with 12 bases left in between. The CDR3 region has the DNA TGTGCCATCAGTGGGACCCCGGTCGCCTACAATGAGCAGTTCTTC. It specifies CAISGTPVAYNEQFF.

This clone showed up just a few times. V usage is TRBV11-2 and J usage is TRBJ2-7; 7 bases match TRBD1. V trimming: 3 bases; J trimming: 2 bases; junction bases outside the gene matches: 4. This CDR3 contains 14 residues. Germline CDR1 reads SGHAT; CDR2 reads FQNNGV. The CDR3 reads CASSFGTETYEQYF. DNA of the CDR3: TGTGCCAGCAGCTTTGGGACAGAGACCTACGAGCAGTACTTC.

This sequence joins TRBV5-1 and TRBJ2-5; the match to TRBD2 covers 8 bases. This CDR3 is 14 amino acids long. In germline, CDR1 is SGHRS, CDR2 YFSETQ. The trim removed 5 bases at V and 1 base at J, leaving 4 bases unmatched. CDR3 sequence (DNA): TGCGCCAGCAGGTCGGGAGGGGCCCAAGAGACCCAGTACTTC. It codes for CASRSGGAQETQYF.

This chain connects TRBV3-1 (or the pseudogene TRBV3-2) to TRBJ1-2; D gene uncertain. Trimming left V 1 base short and J 4 bases short, with 13 bases between. The CDR3 sequence is 15 residues long. The V gene's germline CDR1 is LGHDT and CDR2 YNNKEL (reference sequence). The CDR3 region is CASSQGRGEAYGYTF. Written as DNA, the CDR3 is TGTGCCAGCAGCCAAGGCCGTGGAGAAGCCTATGGCTACACCTTC.

This chain joins TRBV2 and TRBJ2-7; 9 bases map to TRBD2. Germline assignment: CDR1 SNHLY and CDR2 FYNNEI. The CDR3 consists of 15 residues. V gave up 6 bases and J gave up 0 bases; unmatched junction bases: 6. The DNA for the CDR3 is TGTGCCAGCAGGGCCGGGACTAGCTACTCCTACGAGCAGTACTTC. Its protein is CASRAGTSYSYEQYF.

The chain carries TRBV2 and TRBJ2-1; D tentatively fits TRBD1 or TRBD2 (5 bases each). CDR1 is SNHLY and CDR2 is FYNNEI in the germline V gene. Trimming cost V 6 bases and J 2 bases, with 20 bases left between them. The length of the CDR3 is 17 residues. In DNA, the CDR3 is TGTGCCAGCAGCGACCTCCTTTTCCGAGGGGCCTACAATGAGCAGTTCTTC. Translating it yields CASSDLLFRGAYNEQFF.

This clone was picked up a small number of times. The chain couples TRBV3-1 (or the pseudogene TRBV3-2) to TRBJ2-1; D call uncertain. This CDR3 is 11 amino acids long. Per the germline V gene, CDR1 is LGHDT and CDR2 is YNNKEL (reference sequence). V lost 8 bases and J lost 9, with 11 bases in between. This chain's CDR3 is CASSHGPEQFF. CDR3 sequence (DNA): TGTGCCAGCTCCCATGGGCCTGAGCAGTTCTTC.

The V and J genes are TRBV28 and TRBJ2-7; D gene ambiguous. The CDR3 is 16 residues long. Per the germline V gene, CDR1 is MDHEN and CDR2 is SYDVKM. Trimming left V 5 bases short and J 4 bases short, with 21 bases between. For the CDR3, the DNA is TGTGCCAGCAGTATAGCACCTCTCGTGAGGATATACGAGCAGTACTTC. This encodes CASSIAPLVRIYEQYF.

This chain links TRBV30 with TRBJ1-1; tentative D call: TRBD1 (5 bases). The V gene's germline CDR1 is GTSNPN and CDR2 SVGIG (reference sequence). Trimming cost V 3 bases and J 3 bases, with 11 bases left between them. CDR3 length: 13 amino acids. The CDR3 is CAWSFLRDTEAFF. The DNA of the CDR3 is TGTGCCTGGAGCTTCCTCAGGGACACTGAAGCTTTCTTT. Using reference TRBV30 and TRBJ1-1 for the parts outside the CDR3, the full variable domain is SQTIHQWPATLVQPVGSPLSLECTVEGTSNPNLYWYRQAAGRGLQLLFYSVGIGQISSEVPQNLSASRPQDRQFILSSKKLLLSDSGFYLCAWSFLRDTEAFFGQGTRLTVV.

The chain has TRBV19 and TRBJ1-1; D is possibly TRBD1 (5 bases). This CDR3 comprises 14 residues. Trimming pared 7 bases from V and 4 bases from J, leaving 16 bases between. Germline V gene sequence: CDR1 LNHDA, CDR2 SQIVND (reference sequence). CDR3 sequence: CASINPERGTEAFF. The DNA of the CDR3 is TGTGCCAGTATTAACCCGGAGAGGGGCACTGAAGCTTTCTTT. The entire variable domain, with the rest obtained from reference TRBV19 and TRBJ1-1, is as follows: DGGITQSPKYLFRKEGQNVTLSCEQNLNHDAMYWYRQDPGQGLRLIYYSQIVNDFQKGDIAEGYSVSREKKESFPLTVTSAQKNPTAFYLCASINPERGTEAFFGQGTRLTVV.

The CDR3 bases are TGTGCCAGTAGTATTGGACCACCTTCCTACAATGAGCAGTTCTTC. Translated: CASSIGPPSYNEQFF. The V gene is TRBV19, the J gene TRBJ2-1; D remains ambiguous. Trimming shortened V by 3 bases and J by 1 base, and 10 bases separated the two germline ends. There are 15 residues in the CDR3. Germline-derived CDR1 and CDR2 are LNHDA and SQIVND (reference sequence).

The chain employs TRBV19 and TRBJ1-1, with D hard to call. Looked up from germline, CDR1 is LNHDA and CDR2 is SQIVND (reference sequence). V lost 3 bases, J lost 0 bases, and 8 bases lay in between. The CDR3 has 14 amino acids. Here the CDR3 reads CASSIVTMNTEAFF. In DNA form, the CDR3 reads TGTGCCAGTAGTATTGTGACGATGAACACTGAAGCTTTCTTT.

The CDR3 DNA reads TGCAGCGTTGTAGGGGACACAGCCTACGAGCAGTACTTC. Translation gives CSVVGDTAYEQYF. The V call is TRBV29-1, the J call TRBJ2-7; the D gene is possibly TRBD1 (6 bases). The germline V gene encodes CDR1 SQVTM and CDR2 ANQGSEA. The CDR3 covers 13 residues. Trimming left V 4 bases short and J 2 bases short, with 12 bases between.

The chain employs TRBV27 and TRBJ2-1, with 12 bases aligning to TRBD1. CDR1 and CDR2 (germline): MNHEY, SMNVEV (reference sequence). The V and J ends lost 3 bases and 9 bases, in that order; junction bases with no gene match: 6. The CDR3 covers 15 residues. The CDR3 spells CASSFWDRGLIEQFF. In DNA form, the CDR3 reads TGTGCCAGCAGTTTCTGGGACAGGGGGCTTATTGAGCAGTTCTTC.

This chain joins TRBV28 and TRBJ2-3, with TRBD1 matching 7 bases. CDR3 size: 14 residues. Trimming cost V 7 bases and J 4 bases; bases outside gene matches: 8. CDR1 is MDHEN and CDR2 is SYDVKM in the germline V gene. The CDR3 protein is CASKMTGPADTQYF. CDR3 nucleotide sequence: TGTGCCAGCAAAATGACAGGGCCGGCAGATACGCAGTATTTT.

This clone was seen just once. A read error may produce the germline difference seen at one junction end. This chain uses TRBV7-7 with TRBJ2-3; TRBD2 aligns across 8 bases. CDR3 length: 16 residues. Germline lookup yields CDR1 SSHAT and CDR2 FNYEAQ (reference sequence). DNA for the CDR3: TGTGCTAGCAGCCCCGGGGTAGCGGGACGCACAGATACGCAGTATTTT. Translation: CASSPGVAGRTDTQYF.

This clone was seen more than once but under ten times. The rearrangement uses TRBV5-4 and TRBJ2-7; D uncertain. The V gene's germline CDR1 is SGHNT and CDR2 YYREEE (reference sequence). The CDR3 has 13 amino acids. V was shortened by 4 bases and J by 2 bases, with 10 bases between the two germline ends. The CDR3 DNA reads as TGTGCCAGCAGCAACGACGCTACCTACGAGCAGTACTTC. It specifies CASSNDATYEQYF.

V is TRBV18 and J is TRBJ1-1; D call uncertain. V lost 2 bases and J 0 bases, leaving 7 bases between the germline ends. The CDR3 sequence is 14 residues long. Germline lookup yields CDR1 KGHSH and CDR2 LQKENI. CDR3 in amino acids: CASSPGRMNTEAFF. The CDR3 region has the DNA TGTGCCAGCTCACCAGGGCGTATGAACACTGAAGCTTTCTTT.

The rearrangement uses TRBV3-1 (or the pseudogene TRBV3-2) and TRBJ2-5, with 9 nucleotides matching TRBD1. The CDR3 has 16 amino acids. The J segment lost 1 base and the V segment lost 7 bases, leaving 10 bases of the junction unmatched. Germline V CDR1 and CDR2: LGHDT, YNNKEL (reference sequence). The chain's CDR3 is CASNSPGDRVQETQYF. Written as DNA, the CDR3 is TGTGCCAGCAACTCCCCAGGGGACAGGGTCCAAGAGACCCAGTACTTC.

This clone has only a few counts. V and J are TRBV7-3 and TRBJ2-1; no clear D gene. CDR1 and CDR2 (germline): SGHTA, FQGTGA. V gave up 1 base and J gave up 10 bases, with 17 bases separating them. The CDR3 is 15 amino acids. The CDR3 DNA is TGTGCCAGCAGCTTAAGGGCAGCCGGCGTTGGGGAGCAGTTCTTC. Translated, it gives CASSLRAAGVGEQFF.

The chain employs TRBV5-1 and TRBJ2-5; D is unclear. The CDR3 has 13 amino acids. Germline V gives CDR1 SGHRS, CDR2 YFSETQ. The V end lost 0 bases, the J end lost 7 bases, and 10 bases lay between the germline ends. In DNA form, the CDR3 reads TGCGCCAGCAGCTTGGACCCTACTGGGACCCAGTACTTC. Its protein is CASSLDPTGTQYF.

The genes are TRBV19 and TRBJ1-1; D unclear. Trimming took off 5 bases at V and 8 bases at J, with 18 bases between the two ends. CDR1 is LNHDA, CDR2 SQIVND, per germline (reference sequence). The length of the CDR3 is 14 residues. CDR3 DNA: TGTGCCAGTAGTCTCGGCAACAAGGCCGAAGAAGCTTTCTTT. It encodes CASSLGNKAEEAFF.

The gene calls are TRBV30 and TRBJ2-1; TRBD2 aligns across 10 bases. CDR1 is GTSNPN, CDR2 SVGIG, per germline (reference sequence). The trim removed 1 base at V and 7 bases at J, leaving 13 bases unmatched. This CDR3 has 17 residues. CDR3 protein: CAWSDTPGLASGNEQFF. CDR3 bases: TGTGCCTGGAGTGATACACCGGGACTAGCGAGCGGGAATGAGCAGTTCTTC.

V and J are TRBV27 and TRBJ2-4, with no clear D. Per germline, CDR1 MNHEY and CDR2 SMNVEV (reference sequence). CDR3 length: 14 residues. V lost 8 bases and J 0 bases, leaving 11 bases between the germline ends. This CDR3 is CASGERVAKNIQYF. In nucleotides, the CDR3 is TGTGCCAGCGGGGAAAGGGTAGCCAAAAACATTCAGTACTTC.

The chain has TRBV21-1 and TRBJ1-1; TRBD1 reflects the table's D call only, with no check against the DNA. TRBV21-1 is deemed a pseudogene. CDR3 length: 18 residues. Written as DNA, the CDR3 is TGTGCCAGCAGTCAACACATAAAAGCCGGGACAGAAGTAAGTGAAGCTTTCTTT. Translated, it gives CASSQHIKAGTEVSEAFF.

The CDR3 bases are TGCGCCAGCAGCTTTAGCACAGATACGCAGTATTTT. Protein sequence: CASSFSTDTQYF. The chain joins TRBV5-1 to TRBJ2-3; no clear D gene. V was shortened by 2 bases and J by 0 bases, with 1 base between the two germline ends. The germline gives CDR1 SGHRS, CDR2 YFSETQ. The CDR3 length is 12 residues. Filled out from reference TRBV5-1 and TRBJ2-3, the complete variable domain reads KAGVTQTPRYLIKTRGQQVTLSCSPISGHRSVSWYQQTPGQGLQFLFEYFSETQRNKGNFPGRFSGRQFSNSRSEMNVSTLELGDSALYLCASSFSTDTQYFGPGTRLTVL.

The chain carries TRBV5-1 and TRBJ2-5, with 8 bases that match TRBD1. CDR1 is SGHRS, CDR2 YFSETQ, per germline. The CDR3 has 13 residues. V lost 5 bases to trimming and J lost 3 bases; unmatched junction nucleotides: 3. CDR3 sequence reads: CASRMTGEETQYF. The CDR3 nucleotides read TGCGCCAGCAGGATGACAGGGGAAGAGACCCAGTACTTC.

V is TRBV10-2 and J is TRBJ2-2; the match to TRBD2 covers 8 bases. Germline CDR1 WSHSY, CDR2 SAAADI. The V segment lost 3 bases and the J segment 5 bases; nucleotides outside the gene matches: 5. This CDR3 has 15 residues. The CDR3 nucleotides read TGCGCCAGCAGTGATCGGGCTAGCGGGACCGGGGAGCTGTTTTTT. Protein: CASSDRASGTGELFF.

This clone has more than one count but fewer than ten. The chain couples TRBV10-3 to TRBJ2-1; 7 bases agree with TRBD2. V was pared by 8 bases and J by 4 bases, with 2 bases of the junction left unmatched. Germline assignment: CDR1 ENHRY and CDR2 SYGVKD. CDR3 length equals 12 residues. The CDR3 nucleotides read TGTGCCATCGGCGGGAGTTACAATGAGCAGTTCTTC. This encodes CAIGGSYNEQFF.

The chain links TRBV15 to TRBJ2-3, with 9 bases identical to TRBD2. CDR1 and CDR2 (germline): LNHNV, YYDKDF (reference sequence). Unmatched junction bases numbered 12, after V lost 2 bases and J lost 6 bases. The CDR3 sequence is 17 residues long. As DNA, the CDR3 is TGTGCCACCAGCAGAAATGACTACTTAGCGGGAGACGATACGCAGTATTTT. It yields the protein CATSRNDYLAGDDTQYF.